Following are 31 T cell receptor beta chains from one sample sequenced in a study of early T cells in non-severe SARS-CoV-2 infection. TCRdb recomputed calls from the 5' RACE reads with MiXCR, one row per CDR3 protein. The table records some 71,000 distinct CDR3 sequences, about 12% of them present only once. Specimen: whole blood. The source of these receptors is an adult who was a healthcare worker with PCR-confirmed SARS-CoV-2 infection or an uninfected control (not recorded which).

This clonotype was seen only a few times. The rearrangement links TRBV9 to TRBJ2-2, with D maybe TRBD2 (6 bases). This CDR3 has 14 amino acids. The V end lost 0 bases, the J end lost 5 bases, and 8 bases lay between the germline ends. CDR1 is SGDLS and CDR2 is YYNGEE in the germline V gene. CDR3 coding DNA: TGTGCCAGCAGCGTAGGAAGCGGGACCGGGGAGCTGTTTTTT. Its protein product is CASSVGSGTGELFF.

The V gene is TRBV19, the J gene TRBJ2-1, with D unresolved. V was shortened by 3 bases and J by 5 bases, with 8 bases between the two germline ends. Per the germline V gene, CDR1 is LNHDA and CDR2 is SQIVND (reference sequence). CDR3 size: 13 residues. The CDR3 DNA reads as TGTGCCAGTAGTATTTCAGCCGACAATGAGCAGTTCTTC. Translated, it gives CASSISADNEQFF.

Only a few counts were recorded for this clonotype. The chain has TRBV4-2 and TRBJ2-1; TRBD1 matches 7 bases. V lost 4 bases and J lost 6; bases outside the gene matches: 6. This CDR3 contains 14 residues. The germline V gene encodes CDR1 LGHNA and CDR2 YNFKEQ. In nucleotides, the CDR3 is TGTGCCAGCAGCCCCCGGGACAGCTCCAATGAGCAGTTCTTC. It codes for CASSPRDSSNEQFF.

This clonotype was detected a few times. V gene TRBV7-8 combines with J gene TRBJ2-3, with TRBD1 matching over 9 bases. Germline CDR1 SGHVS, CDR2 FQNEAQ. Losses at the gene ends were 2 bases for V and 9 bases for J; bases not matched to a gene: 6. The CDR3 runs to 14 residues. The CDR3 loop reads CASSLRDREGTQYF. As DNA, the CDR3 is TGTGCCAGCAGCTTAAGGGACAGGGAGGGGACGCAGTATTTT.

This clonotype has ten or more counts. The gene calls are TRBV20-1 and TRBJ1-3; D ambiguous. Germline V gene sequence: CDR1 DFQATT, CDR2 SNEGSKA (reference sequence). The CDR3 sequence is 14 residues long. Deletions cut 7 bases from V and 0 bases from J, with 13 bases between. CDR3 protein: CSVYPRISGNTIYF. CDR3 nucleotides: TGCAGTGTTTACCCCAGAATCTCTGGAAACACCATATATTTT.

This chain uses TRBV5-6 with TRBJ1-1; a weak D match, TRBD1 (6 bases). Germline V gene sequence: CDR1 SGHDT, CDR2 YYEEEE. The CDR3 contains 11 residues. The V end lost 3 bases, the J end lost 6 bases, and 6 bases lay between the germline ends. CDR3 in DNA: TGTGCCAGCAGCTGGGGGCCTGAAGCTTTCTTT. Its protein is CASSWGPEAFF. The complete variable domain, with remaining parts taken from reference TRBV5-6 and TRBJ1-1, reads DAGVTQSPTHLIKTRGQQVTLRCSPKSGHDTVSWYQQALGQGPQFIFQYYEEEERQRGNFPDRFSGHQFPNYSSELNVNALLLGDSALYLCASSWGPEAFFGQGTRLTVV.

The chain employs TRBV6-6 and TRBJ1-6; weak D call: TRBD1 (5 bases). Germline CDR1 reads MNHNY; CDR2 reads SVGAGI (reference sequence). This CDR3 contains 14 residues. V was pared by 7 bases and J by 6 bases, with 13 bases between. The CDR3 DNA reads TGTGCCAGCAACATCAGGGTCTCTAATTCACCCCTCCACTTT. This sequence encodes CASNIRVSNSPLHF.

This clonotype came up a few times. This chain links TRBV6-4 with TRBJ2-6; D is uncertain. Germline CDR1 and CDR2: MRHNA and SNTAGT. The V gene lost 4 bases and the J gene lost 2 bases, with 6 bases spanning the gap. The CDR3 spans 14 residues. The CDR3 loop is CASSAAAGANVLTF. The CDR3 DNA sequence: TGTGCCAGCAGTGCGGCCGCTGGGGCCAACGTCCTGACTTTC.

This clonotype was recorded at least ten times. The chain combines TRBV5-5 with TRBJ2-1, with D possibly called TRBD1 or TRBD2 (5 bases each). CDR1 SGHKS and CDR2 YYEKEE come from the germline V gene (reference sequence). V lost 0 bases to trimming and J lost 7 bases, with 14 bases between them. The CDR3 has 15 amino acids. DNA of the CDR3: TGTGCCAGCAGCTTGGTTGGGACCGTAATAAATGAGCAGTTCTTC. Translation: CASSLVGTVINEQFF.

In regard to this clonotype: Just one base apart from a much larger clone, this may be a read error. Lacking the conserved final phenylalanine or tryptophan, this CDR3 likely reflects a read error. The V gene is TRBV5-4, the J gene TRBJ2-5; D is unresolved. The V and J ends lost 4 bases and 0 bases respectively, with 4 bases between them. Germline loops: CDR1 SGHNT, CDR2 YYREEE (reference sequence). The CDR3 covers 12 residues. DNA of the CDR3: TGTGCCAGCAGCCAGAACCAAGAGACCCAGTACTCC. Encoded protein: CASSQNQETQYS.

This clonotype was recorded at least ten times. The V and J genes are TRBV6-1 and TRBJ2-1, with 10 bases that match TRBD1. The CDR3 totals 16 residues. In germline, CDR1 is MNHNS, CDR2 SASEGT. The J segment lost 7 bases and the V segment lost 5 bases, leaving 11 bases of the junction unmatched. CDR3 loop: CASSRLTGGGGNEQFF. In DNA form, the CDR3 reads TGTGCCAGCAGTCGCCTGACAGGGGGCGGCGGGAATGAGCAGTTCTTC.

This clonotype has a count of ten or more. The chain joins TRBV2 to TRBJ2-1, with D unresolved. The length of the CDR3 is 16 residues. Germline values: CDR1 SNHLY, CDR2 FYNNEI. Trimming took off 2 bases at V and 0 bases at J, with 11 bases between the two ends. The CDR3 region has the DNA TGTGCCAGCAGTGAAAGGCGTCCTAGCTCCTACAATGAGCAGTTCTTC. Translated: CASSERRPSSYNEQFF.

This clonotype was counted between two and nine times. V and J are TRBV7-8 and TRBJ2-7; tentative D call: TRBD1 (6 bases). The CDR3 has 15 amino acids. CDR1 SGHVS and CDR2 FQNEAQ come from the germline V gene. V was cut by 1 base and J by 2 bases, with 12 bases left in between. In DNA, the CDR3 is TGTGCCAGCAGCTTAGATCGGGACACCGCCTACGAGCAGTACTTC. This translates into CASSLDRDTAYEQYF.

This clonotype has just a few counts. The J gene is TRBJ2-1, the V gene TRBV11-2; possibly TRBD2 for D (5 bases). The germline V gene has CDR1 SGHAT and CDR2 FQNNGV. The V end lost 2 bases, the J end lost 3 bases, and 8 bases lay between the germline ends. The CDR3 spans 14 residues. The CDR3 sequence is CASSLQDYYNEQFF. In DNA form, the CDR3 reads TGTGCCAGCAGCTTACAAGACTACTACAATGAGCAGTTCTTC.

This sequence joins TRBV11-2 and TRBJ2-1; D remains unclear. Trimming took off 2 bases at V and 8 bases at J, with 10 bases between the two ends. CDR1 and CDR2 (germline): SGHAT, FQNNGV. CDR3 size: 13 residues. CDR3 DNA sequence: TGTGCCAGCAGCTTAAATAGCTGGCATGAGCAGTTCTTC. Protein: CASSLNSWHEQFF.

The V gene is TRBV9, the J gene TRBJ2-5, with D hard to call. CDR3 length equals 13 residues. V shed 4 bases and J shed 2 bases, with 9 bases lying between them. Germline loops: CDR1 SGDLS, CDR2 YYNGEE. The CDR3 nucleotides are TGTGCCAGCAGCCTAGGCGGACAAGAGACCCAGTACTTC. This encodes CASSLGGQETQYF.

There are many counts of this clonotype. The chain links TRBV7-2 to TRBJ2-7, with D possibly TRBD2 on 5 matching bases. This CDR3 is 14 amino acids long. Germline-derived CDR1 and CDR2 are SGHTA and FQGNSA. Between the trimmed V and J ends, which lost 1 base and 1 base, there was a span of 8 bases. The CDR3 protein is CASSLGEGSYEQYF. In nucleotides, the CDR3 is TGTGCCAGCAGCTTAGGAGAGGGTTCCTACGAGCAGTACTTC.

This clonotype was detected ten times or more. This chain connects TRBV20-1 to TRBJ2-1; TRBD1 might be the D (6 bases). Germline-derived CDR1 and CDR2 are DFQATT and SNEGSKA (reference sequence). V shed 5 bases and J shed 8 bases, with 13 bases lying between them. The CDR3 runs 12 residues. CDR3 protein: CSALGQNYEQFF. The CDR3 DNA reads TGCAGTGCTCTCGGACAGAACTATGAGCAGTTCTTC.

Note on this clonotype: Possible read error: a much larger clone is one base away. This chain joins TRBV3-1 and TRBJ2-7; a weak D match, TRBD2 (6 bases). The CDR3 runs 15 residues. Per germline, CDR1 LGHDT and CDR2 YNNKEL (reference sequence). Written as DNA, the CDR3 is TGTGCCAGCAGCCAAGATCGGGCGGGGCTCGGCGAGCAGAACTTC. Translation gives CASSQDRAGLGEQNF.

The genes are TRBV6-6 and TRBJ2-7; perhaps TRBD2 as D (6 bases). CDR3 length equals 14 residues. Looked up from germline, CDR1 is MNHNY and CDR2 is SVGAGI (reference sequence). V was clipped by 0 bases and J by 5 bases, with 11 bases between them. CDR3 coding DNA: TGTGCCAGCAGTTACTCGACGGCGGGGAACGAGCAGTACTTC. This encodes CASSYSTAGNEQYF.

This clonotype has at least ten counts. The V and J genes are TRBV7-9 and TRBJ1-1, with 8 nucleotides matching TRBD1. Germline V gene lookup returns CDR1 SEHNR and CDR2 FQNEAQ (reference sequence). V lost 5 bases, J lost 4 bases, and 6 bases stayed unmatched. The CDR3 has 14 residues. For the CDR3, the DNA is TGTGCCAGCAGCCGAACAGGGGGTGGCACTGAAGCTTTCTTT. The encoded protein is CASSRTGGGTEAFF.

In its sample, this clonotype was seen a few times. The rearrangement links TRBV5-1 to TRBJ2-2; 14 positions match TRBD2. CDR1 is SGHRS and CDR2 is YFSETQ in the germline V gene. The CDR3 contains 18 residues. Unmatched junction bases numbered 8, after V lost 3 bases and J lost 4 bases. In nucleotides, the CDR3 is TGCGCCAGCAGCTCGGGACTAGCGGGGGTGCCGATCACCGGGGAGCTGTTTTTT. It is translated as CASSSGLAGVPITGELFF.

This clonotype was seen ten or more times. This chain joins TRBV18 and TRBJ2-1, with 9 bases identical to TRBD2. V lost 3 bases to trimming and J lost 2 bases; unmatched junction nucleotides: 5. Germline V gene lookup returns CDR1 KGHSH and CDR2 LQKENI. There are 16 residues in the CDR3. Written as DNA, the CDR3 is TGTGCCAGCTCACCTCCCGGCGGGGGGGCCTACAATGAGCAGTTCTTC. Encoded protein: CASSPPGGGAYNEQFF.

This clonotype came up a few times. The rearrangement joins TRBV6-2 or TRBV6-3 to TRBJ2-1; D possibly corresponds to TRBD2 (5 bases). V lost 2 bases and J 6 bases, leaving 14 bases between the germline ends. The CDR3 length is 15 residues. Germline-derived CDR1 and CDR2 are MNHEY and SVGEGT. This chain's CDR3 is CASSYAGTIINEQFF. For the CDR3, the DNA is TGTGCCAGCAGTTACGCGGGCACCATAATCAATGAGCAGTTCTTC.

This clonotype was picked up many times. The chain joins TRBV28 to TRBJ1-2; D is unresolved. There are 16 residues in the CDR3. Germline V gives CDR1 MDHEN, CDR2 SYDVKM. The V and J ends lost 6 bases and 0 bases respectively, with 17 bases between them. The CDR3 loop is CASRLAGDTTNYGYTF. The CDR3, as DNA: TGTGCCAGCAGACTAGCCGGGGATACCACTAACTATGGCTACACCTTC.

V usage is TRBV11-2 and J usage is TRBJ2-7; D unclear. In germline, CDR1 is SGHAT, CDR2 FQNNGV. The CDR3 has 13 residues. The V end lost 6 bases, the J end lost 3 bases, and 12 bases lay between the germline ends. The CDR3 reads CASRAGGSYEQYF. The CDR3 region has the DNA TGTGCCAGCAGAGCTGGCGGCAGCTACGAGCAGTACTTC.

In this sample, this clonotype turned up many times. The V gene is TRBV5-1, the J gene TRBJ2-5; 14 bases align to TRBD2. The J segment lost 0 bases and the V segment lost 2 bases, leaving 15 bases of the junction unmatched. Germline values: CDR1 SGHRS, CDR2 YFSETQ. The CDR3 is made up of 21 amino acids. The CDR3 loop reads CASSFDKPGTSGSWYQETQYF. The CDR3 DNA follows: TGCGCCAGCAGCTTCGATAAACCCGGGACTAGCGGGAGTTGGTACCAAGAGACCCAGTACTTC.

The rearrangement links TRBV20-1 to TRBJ2-5, with TRBD2 matching over 7 bases. The CDR3 extends over 16 amino acids. Per germline, CDR1 DFQATT and CDR2 SNEGSKA (reference sequence). Losses at the gene ends were 2 bases for V and 5 bases for J; bases not matched to a gene: 14. The CDR3 region has the DNA TGCAGTGCTAGATCTTTCCCAGCGGGAACTGTGGAGACCCAGTACTTC. It translates to CSARSFPAGTVETQYF.

This clonotype was observed many times. The CDR3 sequence is CASSRRGRDTDTQYF. The DNA of the CDR3 is TGTGCCAGCAGCCGGCGCGGGAGGGATACAGATACGCAGTATTTT. The rearrangement links TRBV3-1 to TRBJ2-3, with 9 bases aligning to TRBD2. Trimming took 4 bases from V and 3 from J; bases not matched to a gene: 5. The CDR3 extends over 15 amino acids. Looked up from germline, CDR1 is LGHDT and CDR2 is YNNKEL (reference sequence).

This clonotype was picked up a small number of times. This chain uses TRBV18 with TRBJ1-5; D is uncertain. Germline V lookup: CDR1 KGHSH, CDR2 LQKENI. The V end was cut by 5 bases, the J end by 1 base, with 9 bases between. The CDR3 loop spans 14 amino acids. Here the CDR3 DNA reads TGTGCCAGCTCAACCCTAGGGAGCAATCAGCCCCAGCATTTT. It is translated as CASSTLGSNQPQHF.

Ten or more counts support this clonotype. The chain combines TRBV4-2 with TRBJ2-1; 8 positions match TRBD2. The V segment lost 5 bases and the J segment 8 bases; nucleotides outside the gene matches: 14. Germline-derived CDR1 and CDR2 are LGHNA and YNFKEQ. The CDR3 is made up of 16 amino acids. CDR3 DNA sequence: TGTGCCAGCAGCTTTATAGGCCAGCGGGAGCGCCATGAGCAGTTCTTC. Encoded protein: CASSFIGQRERHEQFF.